The 23 T cell receptor beta chains reported below all come from one sample, sequenced in a study of shared clonotypes between healthy human individuals. The data were produced by immunoSEQ multiplex PCR, yet TCRdb's version contains in-frame clones alone and is incomplete. The sample records about 2.3 million clones, 80% to 95% being singletons. What was sequenced was naive CD4+ T cells from PBMCs. Subset denoted: CD45RA+ positively selected. Receptor source: a man younger than 35 in good health. Some clones in this sample may be carry-over from other donors' samples.

The chain employs TRBV7-6 and TRBJ1-5; TRBD1 matches at 11 bases. The CDR3 sequence is 20 residues long. The germline CDR1 and CDR2 sequences are SGHVS and FNYEAQ. Losses at the gene ends were 1 base for V and 5 bases for J; bases not matched to a gene: 16. The CDR3 loop reads CASSLGGGRTGGLGYQPQHF. The CDR3 DNA is TGTGCCAGCAGCTTAGGGGGAGGTAGGACAGGGGGCCTTGGTTATCAGCCCCAGCATTTT.

This chain joins TRBV6-4 and TRBJ2-1, with D perhaps matching TRBD1 (6 bases). Germline loops: CDR1 MRHNA, CDR2 SNTAGT. V lost 4 bases, J lost 6 bases, and 13 bases lay in between. CDR3 length: 14 amino acids. The CDR3 is CASSVGLRGNEQFF. CDR3 coding DNA: TGTGCCAGCAGTGTAGGCCTCAGGGGCAATGAGCAGTTCTTC.

Notes on this clone: The sample has other DNA sequences that encode this CDR3 too. V usage is TRBV18 and J usage is TRBJ2-3; D remains unclear. The V and J ends lost 2 bases and 5 bases respectively, with 2 bases between them. The V gene's germline CDR1 is KGHSH and CDR2 LQKENI. CDR3 size: 11 residues. CDR3 amino acids: CASSPGDTQYF. The CDR3 nucleotides are TGTGCCAGCTCACCAGGAGATACGCAGTATTTT. The full variable domain, rest sourced from reference TRBV18 and TRBJ2-3, is NAGVMQNPRHLVRRRGQEARLRCSPMKGHSHVYWYRQLPEEGLKFMVYLQKENIIDESGMPKERFSAEFPKEGPSILRIQQVVRGDSAAYFCASSPGDTQYFGPGTRLTVL.

The V call is TRBV6-6, the J call TRBJ2-1; tentatively, D is TRBD1 (6 bases). This CDR3 has 14 amino acids. Trimming left V 5 bases short and J 10 bases short, with 18 bases between. CDR1 and CDR2 from the germline V gene are MNHNY and SVGAGI (reference sequence). Here the CDR3 reads CASSTGLAAAEQFF. The CDR3 coding sequence is TGTGCCAGCAGTACAGGGTTGGCGGCGGCCGAGCAGTTCTTC.

The chain has TRBV5-1 and TRBJ2-1; no definite D call. The germline V and J ends were trimmed by 4 bases and 7 bases, with 12 bases remaining between them. The CDR3 loop spans 13 amino acids. Germline V gene sequence: CDR1 SGHRS, CDR2 YFSETQ. CDR3 protein: CASSQERKNEQFF. CDR3 nucleotides: TGCGCCAGCAGCCAAGAGCGTAAGAATGAGCAGTTCTTC.

V and J are TRBV28 and TRBJ2-7, with a weak D call TRBD1 (6 bases). Trimming left V 6 bases short and J 5 bases short, with 23 bases between. CDR3 length: 16 residues. The germline V gene encodes CDR1 MDHEN and CDR2 SYDVKM. The CDR3 is CASSLRGFNRQNEQYF. CDR3 in DNA: TGTGCCAGCAGCCTGAGGGGGTTCAATCGTCAGAACGAGCAGTACTTC. The whole variable domain, remainder taken from reference TRBV28 and TRBJ2-7, is DVKVTQSSRYLVKRTGEKVFLECVQDMDHENMFWYRQDPGLGLRLIYFSYDVKMKEKGDIPEGYSVSREKKERFSLILESASTNQTSMYLCASSLRGFNRQNEQYFGPGTRLTVT.

The J gene is TRBJ2-4, the V gene TRBV2; unclear D gene. This CDR3 has 13 residues. Germline V gives CDR1 SNHLY, CDR2 FYNNEI. With 6 bases removed from V and 1 base from J, the gap between germline ends came to 7 bases. Here the CDR3 reads CASRPEAKNIQYF. The CDR3 DNA reads TGTGCCAGCAGGCCAGAGGCCAAAAACATTCAGTACTTC.

This chain links TRBV7-2 with TRBJ2-3, with unresolved D. Trimming removed 3 bases at V and 2 bases at J, with 9 bases between. The germline gives CDR1 SGHTA, CDR2 FQGNSA. The CDR3 is made up of 14 amino acids. The chain's CDR3 is CASSFALHTDTQYF. Written as DNA, the CDR3 is TGTGCCAGCAGCTTTGCCCTACACACAGATACGCAGTATTTT.

This chain links TRBV5-6 with TRBJ2-7, with 9 bases identical to TRBD1. Germline V gene lookup returns CDR1 SGHDT and CDR2 YYEEEE. The length of the CDR3 is 15 residues. Trimming removed 3 bases from V and 1 base from J; junction bases left unmatched: 5. CDR3 residues: CASSSLGTGSYEQYF. As DNA, the CDR3 is TGTGCCAGCAGCTCACTCGGGACAGGGTCCTACGAGCAGTACTTC.

This chain uses TRBV19 with TRBJ2-7; TRBD1 aligns across 8 bases. The germline V gene encodes CDR1 LNHDA and CDR2 SQIVND (reference sequence). V dropped 5 bases and J dropped 7; count of bases not matched to a gene: 10. The CDR3 is 14 amino acids. CDR3 residues: CASSSGQGPGEQYF. In DNA form, the CDR3 reads TGTGCCAGTAGTTCAGGACAGGGTCCGGGGGAGCAGTACTTC.

The chain uses TRBV2 and TRBJ2-1; 7 bases are a match to TRBD2. Germline CDR1 and CDR2: SNHLY and FYNNEI. The CDR3 totals 15 residues. V was clipped by 4 bases and J by 2 bases; unmatched bases: 5. The CDR3 DNA is TGTGCCAGCAGTGGGATTCTAGCGGCCTACAATGAGCAGTTCTTC. Its translation: CASSGILAAYNEQFF. Full variable domain (outside the CDR3, taken from reference TRBV2 and TRBJ2-1): EPEVTQTPSHQVTQMGQEVILRCVPISNHLYFYWYRQILGQKVEFLVSFYNNEISEKSEIFDDQFSVERPDGSNFTLKIRSTKLEDSAMYFCASSGILAAYNEQFFGPGTRLTVL.

The chain couples TRBV7-3 to TRBJ2-5; D possibly corresponds to TRBD2 (6 bases). This CDR3 contains 17 residues. V was cut by 5 bases and J by 5 bases, with 24 bases left in between. CDR1 SGHTA and CDR2 FQGTGA come from the germline V gene. CDR3 sequence: CASSPGVRTAGRETQYF. The DNA for the CDR3 is TGTGCCAGCAGCCCGGGGGTCAGGACGGCGGGGAGGGAGACCCAGTACTTC.

The V call is TRBV5-1, the J call TRBJ2-2; the match to TRBD2 covers 8 bases. V lost 4 bases, J lost 0 bases, and 5 bases stayed unmatched. Germline lookup yields CDR1 SGHRS and CDR2 YFSETQ. CDR3 length: 16 residues. The CDR3 loop is CASSILAAANTGELFF. CDR3 in DNA: TGCGCCAGCAGCATACTAGCGGCAGCGAACACCGGGGAGCTGTTTTTT.

The chain couples TRBV6-5 to TRBJ2-1, with 11 positions matching TRBD2. There are 15 residues in the CDR3. The V gene end was trimmed by 6 bases and the J gene end by 10 bases; junction bases not matched to a gene: 11. Germline values: CDR1 MNHEY, CDR2 SVGAGI. The CDR3 protein is CASSREVAGGPEQFF. Here the CDR3 DNA reads TGTGCCAGCAGCCGGGAAGTAGCGGGAGGGCCCGAGCAGTTCTTC.

The rearrangement uses TRBV6-1 and TRBJ1-2; D is possibly TRBD1 (6 bases). Looked up from germline, CDR1 is MNHNS and CDR2 is SASEGT. This CDR3 is built from 13 residues. The ends were cut back, 4 bases at V and 6 bases at J, with 12 bases in the middle. In DNA, the CDR3 is TGTGCCAGCAGTGTTTCAGGGGTTAATGGCTACACCTTC. It specifies CASSVSGVNGYTF.

About this clone itself: Additional DNA sequences in this sample encode the identical CDR3. This sequence joins TRBV9 and TRBJ1-2; no definite D call. Trimming removed 2 bases from V and 0 bases from J, with 8 bases in between. Looked up from germline, CDR1 is SGDLS and CDR2 is YYNGEE. This CDR3 has 14 residues. CDR3 in DNA: TGTGCCAGCAGCGTGGGAGGAACTAACTATGGCTACACCTTC. It translates to CASSVGGTNYGYTF.

J is TRBJ2-3 and V is TRBV14; TRBD1 matches 8 bases. CDR3 length: 15 residues. The germline V gene has CDR1 SGHDN and CDR2 FVKESK. V trimming: 4 bases; J trimming: 4 bases; junction bases outside the gene matches: 7. In DNA form, the CDR3 reads TGTGCCAGCAGCCCCTGGACAGGGACTGCAGATACGCAGTATTTT. Amino acid sequence: CASSPWTGTADTQYF.

This chain joins TRBV7-2 and TRBJ1-2; D perhaps matches TRBD1 (6 bases). The V end was cut by 5 bases, the J end by 6 bases, with 19 bases between. There are 15 residues in the CDR3. Germline V lookup: CDR1 SGHTA, CDR2 FQGNSA. In DNA form, the CDR3 reads TGTGCCAGCAGCCCCCAGGAGGCAGGGGTACATGGCTACACCTTC. This gives the protein CASSPQEAGVHGYTF.

The V and J genes are TRBV6-5 and TRBJ2-7; weak D call: TRBD2 (5 bases). This CDR3 comprises 15 residues. V was clipped by 4 bases and J by 3 bases, with 16 bases between them. CDR1 and CDR2 from the germline V gene are MNHEY and SVGAGI. The CDR3 DNA follows: TGTGCCAGCAGTTCTCCACTAGAGAGTCGCTACGAGCAGTACTTC. Its protein is CASSSPLESRYEQYF.

This sequence joins TRBV5-1 and TRBJ2-3, with 8 bases identical to TRBD1. The CDR3 extends over 15 amino acids. The V segment lost 0 bases and the J segment 6 bases; nucleotides outside the gene matches: 6. Germline V gene data show CDR1 as SGHRS and CDR2 as YFSETQ. The CDR3: CASSLGGQVQDTQYF. The DNA for the CDR3 is TGCGCCAGCAGCTTGGGGGGACAGGTTCAGGATACGCAGTATTTT.

To note about this clone: The same CDR3 also results from other DNA sequences found in this sample. The chain has TRBV5-4 and TRBJ2-3; 7 bases align to TRBD1. The germline gives CDR1 SGHNT, CDR2 YYREEE (reference sequence). V shed 4 bases, J shed 3 bases, and the junction held 5 bases outside the gene matches. CDR3 length: 14 amino acids. As DNA, the CDR3 is TGTGCCAGCAGCCTACAGGGGCGGACAGATACGCAGTATTTT. As protein: CASSLQGRTDTQYF.

The rearrangement uses TRBV7-2 and TRBJ2-1; a weak D match, TRBD2 (5 bases). Germline CDR1 SGHTA, CDR2 FQGNSA. The V gene lost 8 bases and the J gene lost 2 bases, with 19 bases spanning the gap. CDR3 length: 16 amino acids. The CDR3 bases are TGTGCCAGCCCTCTTGCCGGTGAGGGCCCCTACAATGAGCAGTTCTTC. Its protein product is CASPLAGEGPYNEQFF.

The chain combines TRBV15 with TRBJ2-1; 15 nucleotides match TRBD2. Germline-derived CDR1 and CDR2 are LNHNV and YYDKDF (reference sequence). CDR3 length: 16 amino acids. Losses at the gene ends were 3 bases for V and 7 bases for J; bases not matched to a gene: 4. The CDR3 bases are TGTGCCACCAGCAGGGCCGGGACTAGCGGGAGGAATGAGCAGTTCTTC. Translation gives CATSRAGTSGRNEQFF.